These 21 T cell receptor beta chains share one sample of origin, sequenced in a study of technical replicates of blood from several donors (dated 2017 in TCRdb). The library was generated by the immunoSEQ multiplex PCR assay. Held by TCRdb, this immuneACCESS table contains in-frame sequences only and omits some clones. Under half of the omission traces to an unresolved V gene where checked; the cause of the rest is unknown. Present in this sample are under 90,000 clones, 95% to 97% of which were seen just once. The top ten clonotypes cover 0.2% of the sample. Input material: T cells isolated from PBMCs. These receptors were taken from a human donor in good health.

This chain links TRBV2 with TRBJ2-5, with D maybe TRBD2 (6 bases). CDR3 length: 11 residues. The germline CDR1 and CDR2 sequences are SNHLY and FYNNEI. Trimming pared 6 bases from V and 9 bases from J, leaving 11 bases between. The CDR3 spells CASSGPGAQYF. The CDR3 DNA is TGTGCCAGCAGCGGTCCGGGGGCCCAGTACTTC.

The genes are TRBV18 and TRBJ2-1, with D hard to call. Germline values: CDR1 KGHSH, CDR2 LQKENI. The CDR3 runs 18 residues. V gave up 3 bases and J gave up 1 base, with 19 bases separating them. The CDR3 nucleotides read TGTGCCAGCTCACCGGCCCTCGTAGCTGATACTTCCTACAATGAGCAGTTCTTC. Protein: CASSPALVADTSYNEQFF.

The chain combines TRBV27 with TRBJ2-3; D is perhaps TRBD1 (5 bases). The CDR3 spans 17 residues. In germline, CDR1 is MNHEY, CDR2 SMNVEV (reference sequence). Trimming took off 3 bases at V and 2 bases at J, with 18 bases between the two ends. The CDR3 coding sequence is TGTGCCAGCAGTTTGAGCCGGCAGGGCCTTATCACAGATACGCAGTATTTT. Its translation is CASSLSRQGLITDTQYF.

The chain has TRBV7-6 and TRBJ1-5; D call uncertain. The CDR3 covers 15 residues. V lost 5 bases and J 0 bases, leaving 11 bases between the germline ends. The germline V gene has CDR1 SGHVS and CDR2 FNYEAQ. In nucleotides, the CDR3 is TGTGCCAGCAGCCTTTCGACACTTAGCAATCAGCCCCAGCATTTT. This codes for CASSLSTLSNQPQHF.

Here the CDR3 reads CASSARTGGNTEAFF. CDR3 nucleotide sequence: TGTGCCAGCAGCGCGAGGACAGGGGGGAACACTGAAGCTTTCTTT. This chain links TRBV2 with TRBJ1-1; 10 bases map to TRBD1. Trimming cost V 6 bases and J 1 base; bases outside gene matches: 5. The CDR3 is made up of 15 amino acids. The V gene's germline CDR1 is SNHLY and CDR2 FYNNEI.

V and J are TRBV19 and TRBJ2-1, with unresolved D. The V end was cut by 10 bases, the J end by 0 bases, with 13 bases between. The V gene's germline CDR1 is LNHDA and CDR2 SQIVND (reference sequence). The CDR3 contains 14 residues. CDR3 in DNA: TGTGCCACTAGGAGCCATAGCTCCTACAATGAGCAGTTCTTC. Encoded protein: CATRSHSSYNEQFF.

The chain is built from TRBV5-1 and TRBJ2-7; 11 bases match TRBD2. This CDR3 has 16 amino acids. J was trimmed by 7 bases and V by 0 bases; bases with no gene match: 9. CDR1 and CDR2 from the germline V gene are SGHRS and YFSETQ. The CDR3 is CASSLASASGGTEQYF. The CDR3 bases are TGCGCCAGCAGCTTGGCCTCGGCTAGCGGGGGGACAGAGCAGTACTTC.

The CDR3 is CASSEPIPGQLDNEQFF. CDR3 nucleotide sequence: TGTGCCAGCAGTGAACCCATTCCGGGACAGCTGGACAATGAGCAGTTCTTC. This chain links TRBV2 with TRBJ2-1, with 7 bases aligning to TRBD1. V was clipped by 2 bases and J by 5 bases; unmatched bases: 12. From germline, CDR1 is SNHLY and CDR2 FYNNEI. This CDR3 has 17 amino acids.

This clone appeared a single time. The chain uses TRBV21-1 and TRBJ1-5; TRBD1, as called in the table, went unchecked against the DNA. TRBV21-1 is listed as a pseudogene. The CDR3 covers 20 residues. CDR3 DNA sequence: TGTGCCAGCAGCAAAGACTGGAACAGGGGGCTTTCGGTTAGCAATCAGCCCCAGCATTTT. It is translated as CASSKDWNRGLSVSNQPQHF.

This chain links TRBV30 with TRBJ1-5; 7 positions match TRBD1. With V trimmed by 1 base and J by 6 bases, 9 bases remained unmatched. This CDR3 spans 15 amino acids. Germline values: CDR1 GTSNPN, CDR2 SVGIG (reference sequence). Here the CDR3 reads CAWSARQGWGQPQHF. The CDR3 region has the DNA TGTGCCTGGAGTGCCCGACAGGGTTGGGGTCAGCCCCAGCATTTT.

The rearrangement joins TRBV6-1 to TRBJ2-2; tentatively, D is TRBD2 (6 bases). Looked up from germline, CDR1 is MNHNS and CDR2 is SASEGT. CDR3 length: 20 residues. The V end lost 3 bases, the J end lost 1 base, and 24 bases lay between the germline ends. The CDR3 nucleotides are TGTGCCAGCAGTGACGGGCCCAAGGCTAGCGCCTATCTGAACACCGGGGAGCTGTTTTTT. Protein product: CASSDGPKASAYLNTGELFF.

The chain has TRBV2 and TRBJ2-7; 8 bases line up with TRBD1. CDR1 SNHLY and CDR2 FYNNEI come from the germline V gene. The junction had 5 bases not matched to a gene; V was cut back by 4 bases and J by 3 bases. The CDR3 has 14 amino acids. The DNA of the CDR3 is TGTGCCAGCAGTGCCAGGACAGGGATCTACGAGCAGTACTTC. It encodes CASSARTGIYEQYF.

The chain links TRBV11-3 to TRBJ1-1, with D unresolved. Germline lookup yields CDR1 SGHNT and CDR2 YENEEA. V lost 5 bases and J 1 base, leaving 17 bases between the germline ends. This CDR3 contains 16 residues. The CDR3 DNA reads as TGTGCCAGCAGCGCACCTGTTGGAGCCCCGAACACTGAAGCTTTCTTT. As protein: CASSAPVGAPNTEAFF. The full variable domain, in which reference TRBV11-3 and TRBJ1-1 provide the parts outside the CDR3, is EAGVVQSPRYKIIEKKQPVAFWCNPISGHNTLYWYLQNLGQGPELLIRYENEEAVDDSQLPKDRFSAERLKGVDSTLKIQPAELGDSAVYLCASSAPVGAPNTEAFFGQGTRLTVV.

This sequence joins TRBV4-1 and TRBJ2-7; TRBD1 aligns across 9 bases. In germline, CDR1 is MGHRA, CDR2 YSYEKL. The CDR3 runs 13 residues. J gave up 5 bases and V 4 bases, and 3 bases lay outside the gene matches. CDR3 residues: CASSLGQGNEQYF. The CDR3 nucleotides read TGCGCCAGCAGCCTTGGACAGGGGAACGAGCAGTACTTC.

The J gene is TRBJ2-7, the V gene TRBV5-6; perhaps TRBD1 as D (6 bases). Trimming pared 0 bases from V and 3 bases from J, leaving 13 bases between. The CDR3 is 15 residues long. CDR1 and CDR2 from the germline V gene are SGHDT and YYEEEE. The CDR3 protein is CASSLAWSGDYEQYF. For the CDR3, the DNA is TGTGCCAGCAGCTTGGCCTGGTCAGGGGACTACGAGCAGTACTTC.

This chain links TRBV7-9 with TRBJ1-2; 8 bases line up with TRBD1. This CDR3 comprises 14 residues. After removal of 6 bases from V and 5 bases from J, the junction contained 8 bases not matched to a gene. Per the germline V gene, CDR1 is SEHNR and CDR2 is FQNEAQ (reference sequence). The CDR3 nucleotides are TGTGCCAGCAGATCTGGACAGGGATCATATGGCTACACCTTC. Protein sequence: CASRSGQGSYGYTF. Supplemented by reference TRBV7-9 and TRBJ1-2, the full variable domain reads DTGVSQNPRHKITKRGQNVTFRCDPISEHNRLYWYRQTLGQGPEFLTYFQNEAQLEKSRLLSDRFSAERPKGSFSTLEIQRTEQGDSAMYLCASRSGQGSYGYTFGSGTRLTVV.

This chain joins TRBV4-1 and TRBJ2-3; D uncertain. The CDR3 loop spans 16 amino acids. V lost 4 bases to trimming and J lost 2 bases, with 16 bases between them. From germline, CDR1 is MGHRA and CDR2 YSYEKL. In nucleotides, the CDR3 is TGCGCCAGCAGCCTCGGATGGCAGGCCTACACAGATACGCAGTATTTT. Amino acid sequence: CASSLGWQAYTDTQYF.

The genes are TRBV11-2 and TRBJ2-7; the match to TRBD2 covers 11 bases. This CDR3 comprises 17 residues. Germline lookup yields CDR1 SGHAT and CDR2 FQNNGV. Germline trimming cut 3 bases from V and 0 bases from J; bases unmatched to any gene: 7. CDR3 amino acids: CASSFSSGGHLSYEQYF. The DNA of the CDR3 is TGTGCCAGCAGCTTCTCTAGCGGGGGGCACCTCTCCTACGAGCAGTACTTC.

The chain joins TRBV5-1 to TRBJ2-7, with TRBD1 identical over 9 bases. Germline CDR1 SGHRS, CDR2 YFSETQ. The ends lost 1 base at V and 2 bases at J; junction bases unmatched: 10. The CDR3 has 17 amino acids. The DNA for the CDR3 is TGCGCCAGCAGCTTGTCCGGGACAGGGAACCAACCCTACGAGCAGTACTTC. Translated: CASSLSGTGNQPYEQYF.

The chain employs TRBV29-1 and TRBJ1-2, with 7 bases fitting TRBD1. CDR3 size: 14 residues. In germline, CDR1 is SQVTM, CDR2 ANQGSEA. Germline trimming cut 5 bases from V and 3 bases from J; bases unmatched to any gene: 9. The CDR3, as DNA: TGCAGCGTTCGGAACAGGGGAGAGCACTATGGCTACACCTTC. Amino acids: CSVRNRGEHYGYTF.

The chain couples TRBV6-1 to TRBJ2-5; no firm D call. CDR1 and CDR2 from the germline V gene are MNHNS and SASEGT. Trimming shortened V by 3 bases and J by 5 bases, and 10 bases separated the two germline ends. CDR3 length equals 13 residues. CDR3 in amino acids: CASSDVRRETQYF. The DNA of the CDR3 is TGTGCCAGCAGTGATGTCCGGCGGGAGACCCAGTACTTC.